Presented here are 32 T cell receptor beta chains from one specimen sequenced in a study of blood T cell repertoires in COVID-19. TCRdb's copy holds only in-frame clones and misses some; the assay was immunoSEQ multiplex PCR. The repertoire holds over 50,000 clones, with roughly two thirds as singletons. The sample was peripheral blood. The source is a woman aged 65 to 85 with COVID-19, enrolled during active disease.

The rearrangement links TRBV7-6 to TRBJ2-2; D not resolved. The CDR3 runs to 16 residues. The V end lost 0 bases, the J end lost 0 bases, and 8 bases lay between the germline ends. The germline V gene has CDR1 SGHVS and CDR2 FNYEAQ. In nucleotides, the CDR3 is TGTGCCAGCAGCTTAGCGCCCAGGTCGAACACCGGGGAGCTGTTTTTT. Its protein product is CASSLAPRSNTGELFF.

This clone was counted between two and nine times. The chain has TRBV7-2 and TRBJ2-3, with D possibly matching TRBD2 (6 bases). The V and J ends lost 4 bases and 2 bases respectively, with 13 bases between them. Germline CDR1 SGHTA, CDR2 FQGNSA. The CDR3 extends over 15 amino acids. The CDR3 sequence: CASSSGLLLTDTQYF. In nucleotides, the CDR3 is TGTGCCAGCAGCTCGGGACTTCTCCTCACAGATACGCAGTATTTT.

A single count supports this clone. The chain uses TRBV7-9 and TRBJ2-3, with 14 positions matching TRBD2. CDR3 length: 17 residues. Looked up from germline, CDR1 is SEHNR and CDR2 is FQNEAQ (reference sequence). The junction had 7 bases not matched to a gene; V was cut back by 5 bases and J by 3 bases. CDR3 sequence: CASSPKGTSGRTDTQYF. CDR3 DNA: TGTGCCAGCAGCCCAAAAGGGACTAGCGGGAGAACAGATACGCAGTATTTT.

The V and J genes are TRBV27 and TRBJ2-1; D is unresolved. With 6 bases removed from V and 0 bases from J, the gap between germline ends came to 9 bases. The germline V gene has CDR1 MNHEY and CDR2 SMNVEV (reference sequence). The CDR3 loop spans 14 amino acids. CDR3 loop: CASSRSSSYNEQFF. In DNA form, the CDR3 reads TGTGCCAGCAGCCGGTCTAGCTCCTACAATGAGCAGTTCTTC.

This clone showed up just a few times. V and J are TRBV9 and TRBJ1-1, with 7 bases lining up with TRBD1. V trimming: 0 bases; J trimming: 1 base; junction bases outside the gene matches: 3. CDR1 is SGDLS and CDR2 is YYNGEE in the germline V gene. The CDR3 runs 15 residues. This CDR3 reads CASSVVAGGNTEAFF. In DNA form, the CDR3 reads TGTGCCAGCAGCGTAGTGGCAGGGGGGAACACTGAAGCTTTCTTT.

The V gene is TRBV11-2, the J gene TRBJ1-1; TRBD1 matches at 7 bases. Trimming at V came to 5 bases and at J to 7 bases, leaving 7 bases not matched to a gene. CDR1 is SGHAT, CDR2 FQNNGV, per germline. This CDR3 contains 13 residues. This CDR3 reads CASSPDRVSEAFF. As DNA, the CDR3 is TGTGCCAGCAGCCCCGACAGGGTTAGTGAAGCTTTCTTT. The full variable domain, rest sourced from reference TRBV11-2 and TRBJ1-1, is EAGVAQSPRYKIIEKRQSVAFWCNPISGHATLYWYQQILGQGPKLLIQFQNNGVVDDSQLPKDRFSAERLKGVDSTLKIQPAKLEDSAVYLCASSPDRVSEAFFGQGTRLTVV.

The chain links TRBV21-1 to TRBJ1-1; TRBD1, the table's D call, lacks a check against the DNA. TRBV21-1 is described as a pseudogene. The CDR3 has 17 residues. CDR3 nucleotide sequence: TGTGCCAGCAGCAAAGCCCTGGGCAGGGCAAGGAACACTGAAGCTTTCTTT. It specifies CASSKALGRARNTEAFF.

The CDR3 loop is CASSNPRGGANTGELFF. DNA for the CDR3: TGTGCCAGTAGTAACCCCCGAGGGGGCGCGAACACCGGGGAGCTGTTTTTT. The chain uses TRBV19 and TRBJ2-2, with 7 nucleotides matching TRBD1. The germline V gene has CDR1 LNHDA and CDR2 SQIVND (reference sequence). The CDR3 extends over 17 amino acids. V shed 4 bases, J shed 0 bases, and the junction held 8 bases outside the gene matches.

The CDR3 region has the DNA TGTGCCAGCTCACCCTCAGGTCAGGCTAACTATGGCTACACCTTC. Protein product: CASSPSGQANYGYTF. The V gene is TRBV18, the J gene TRBJ1-2; the D is unclear. V lost 3 bases to trimming and J lost 0 bases, with 11 bases between them. The CDR3 spans 15 residues. Germline V gene sequence: CDR1 KGHSH, CDR2 LQKENI.

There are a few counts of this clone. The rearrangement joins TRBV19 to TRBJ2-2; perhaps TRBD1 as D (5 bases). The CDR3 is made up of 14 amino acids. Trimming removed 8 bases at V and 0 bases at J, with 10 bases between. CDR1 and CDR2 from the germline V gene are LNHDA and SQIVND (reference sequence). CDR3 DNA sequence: TGTGCCAGTGCAGGGTTCGCGAACACCGGGGAGCTGTTTTTT. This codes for CASAGFANTGELFF.

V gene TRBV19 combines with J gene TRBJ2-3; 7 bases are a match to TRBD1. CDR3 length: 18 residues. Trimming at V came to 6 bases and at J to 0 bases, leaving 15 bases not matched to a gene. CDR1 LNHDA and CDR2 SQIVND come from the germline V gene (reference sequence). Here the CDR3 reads CASRGTGVSSLSTDTQYF. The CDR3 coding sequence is TGTGCCAGTAGAGGAACAGGGGTCTCTAGTCTTAGCACAGATACGCAGTATTTT.

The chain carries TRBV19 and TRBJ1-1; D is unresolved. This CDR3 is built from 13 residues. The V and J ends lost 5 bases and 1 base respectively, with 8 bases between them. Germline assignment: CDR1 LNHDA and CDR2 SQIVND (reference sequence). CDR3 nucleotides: TGTGCCAGTAGTTCTAAACGGAACACTGAAGCTTTCTTT. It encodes CASSSKRNTEAFF.

CDR3: CASSLGLLNEQFF. The DNA of the CDR3 is TGTGCCAGCAGCTTGGGACTGCTGAATGAGCAGTTCTTC. The rearrangement uses TRBV5-4 and TRBJ2-1, with D hard to call. Trimming stripped 0 bases from V and 7 bases from J, with 8 bases between. CDR1 is SGHNT, CDR2 YYREEE, per germline (reference sequence). The length of the CDR3 is 13 residues.

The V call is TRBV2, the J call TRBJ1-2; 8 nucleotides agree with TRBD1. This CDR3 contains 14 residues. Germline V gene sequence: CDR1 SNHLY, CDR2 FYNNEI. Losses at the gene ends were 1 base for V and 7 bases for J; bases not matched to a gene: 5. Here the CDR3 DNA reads TGTGCCAGCAGTGAAGATCAGGGGGCGCGTGGCTACACCTTC. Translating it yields CASSEDQGARGYTF.

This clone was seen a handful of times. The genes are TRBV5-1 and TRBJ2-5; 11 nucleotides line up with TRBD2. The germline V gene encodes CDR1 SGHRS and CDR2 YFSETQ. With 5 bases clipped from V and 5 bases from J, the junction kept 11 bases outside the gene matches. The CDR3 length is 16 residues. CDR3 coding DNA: TGCGCCAGCAGTCTAGCGGGGGGCTCTGTCAGGGAGACCCAGTACTTC. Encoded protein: CASSLAGGSVRETQYF.

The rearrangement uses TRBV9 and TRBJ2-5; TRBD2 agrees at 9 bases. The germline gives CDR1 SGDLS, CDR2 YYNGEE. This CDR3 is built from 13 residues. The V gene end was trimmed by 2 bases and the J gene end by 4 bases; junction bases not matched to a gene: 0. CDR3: CASSVSGRETQYF. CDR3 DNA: TGTGCCAGCAGCGTTAGCGGGAGAGAGACCCAGTACTTC.

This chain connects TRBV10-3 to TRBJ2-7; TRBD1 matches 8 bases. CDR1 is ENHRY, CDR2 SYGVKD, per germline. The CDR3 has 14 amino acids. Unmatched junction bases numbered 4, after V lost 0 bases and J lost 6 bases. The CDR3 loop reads CAISESTGAVEQYF. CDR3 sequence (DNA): TGTGCCATCAGTGAGTCGACAGGGGCCGTCGAGCAGTACTTC.

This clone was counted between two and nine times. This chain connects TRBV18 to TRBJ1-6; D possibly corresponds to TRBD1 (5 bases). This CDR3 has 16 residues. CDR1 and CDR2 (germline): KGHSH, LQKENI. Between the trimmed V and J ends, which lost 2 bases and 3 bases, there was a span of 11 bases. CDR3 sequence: CASSPKAGHYNSPLHF. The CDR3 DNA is TGTGCCAGCTCACCAAAGGCAGGACACTATAATTCACCCCTCCACTTT.

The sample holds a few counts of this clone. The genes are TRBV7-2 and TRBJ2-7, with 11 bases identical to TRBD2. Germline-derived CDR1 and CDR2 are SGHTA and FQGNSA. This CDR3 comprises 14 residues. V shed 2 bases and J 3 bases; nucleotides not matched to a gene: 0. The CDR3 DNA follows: TGTGCCAGCAGCTTAACTAGCGGGGGCTACGAGCAGTACGTC. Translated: CASSLTSGGYEQYV.

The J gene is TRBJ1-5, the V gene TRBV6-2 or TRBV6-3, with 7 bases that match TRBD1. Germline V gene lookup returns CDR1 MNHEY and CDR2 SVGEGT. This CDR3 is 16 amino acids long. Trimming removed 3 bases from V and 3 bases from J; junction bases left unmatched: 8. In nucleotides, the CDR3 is TGTGCCAGCAGTTATTATTGGACAGGAATCAATCAGCCCCAGCATTTT. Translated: CASSYYWTGINQPQHF.

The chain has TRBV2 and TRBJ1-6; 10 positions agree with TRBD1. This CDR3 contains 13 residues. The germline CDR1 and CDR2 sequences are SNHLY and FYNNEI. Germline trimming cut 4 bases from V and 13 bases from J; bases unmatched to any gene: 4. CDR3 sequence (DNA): TGTGCCAGCAGTGGGGGACAGGGGCTTCCCCTCCACTTT. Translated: CASSGGQGLPLHF.

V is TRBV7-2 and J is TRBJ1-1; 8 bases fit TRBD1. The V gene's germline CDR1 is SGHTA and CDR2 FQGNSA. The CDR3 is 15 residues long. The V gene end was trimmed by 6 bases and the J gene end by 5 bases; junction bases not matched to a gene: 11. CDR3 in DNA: TGTGCCAGCAGGCCACCGGGACAGGCAAAAACTGAAGCTTTCTTT. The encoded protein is CASRPPGQAKTEAFF.

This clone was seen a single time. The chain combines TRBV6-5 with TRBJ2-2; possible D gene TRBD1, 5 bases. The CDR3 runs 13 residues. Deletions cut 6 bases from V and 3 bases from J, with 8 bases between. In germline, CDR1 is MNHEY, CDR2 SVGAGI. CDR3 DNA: TGTGCCAGCAGCCGACAGTACACCGGGGAGCTGTTTTTT. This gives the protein CASSRQYTGELFF.

In DNA form, the CDR3 reads TGTGCCAGCAGCCCCCGCGCTGTGGTAAACAATGAGCAGTTCTTC. This sequence encodes CASSPRAVVNNEQFF. The gene calls are TRBV21-1 and TRBJ2-1; the table calls TRBD2, which could not be checked here. TRBV21-1 constitutes a pseudogene. There are 15 residues in the CDR3.

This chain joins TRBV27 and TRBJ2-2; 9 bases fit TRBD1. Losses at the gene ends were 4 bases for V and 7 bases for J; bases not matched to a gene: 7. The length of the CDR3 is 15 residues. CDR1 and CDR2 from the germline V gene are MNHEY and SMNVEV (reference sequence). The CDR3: CASSSQGAEGGELFF. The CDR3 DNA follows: TGTGCCAGCAGTTCACAGGGGGCAGAAGGCGGGGAGCTGTTTTTT.

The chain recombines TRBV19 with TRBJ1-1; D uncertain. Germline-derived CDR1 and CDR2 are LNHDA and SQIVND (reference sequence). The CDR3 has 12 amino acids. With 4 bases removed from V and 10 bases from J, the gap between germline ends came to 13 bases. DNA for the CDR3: TGTGCCAGTAGTACGAGACAACCTGTAGCTTTCTTT. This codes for CASSTRQPVAFF.

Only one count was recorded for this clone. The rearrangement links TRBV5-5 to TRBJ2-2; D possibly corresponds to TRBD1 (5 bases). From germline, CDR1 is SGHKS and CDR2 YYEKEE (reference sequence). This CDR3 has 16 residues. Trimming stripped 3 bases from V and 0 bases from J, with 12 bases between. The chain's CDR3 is CASSWTLASNTGELFF. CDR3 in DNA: TGTGCCAGCAGCTGGACATTGGCCTCGAACACCGGGGAGCTGTTTTTT.

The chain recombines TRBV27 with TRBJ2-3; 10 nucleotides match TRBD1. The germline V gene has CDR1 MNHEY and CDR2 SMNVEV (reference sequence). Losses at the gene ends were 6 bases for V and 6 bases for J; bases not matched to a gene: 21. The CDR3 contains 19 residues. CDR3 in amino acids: CASSRLYKLPGQGMDTQYF. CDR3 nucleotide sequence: TGTGCCAGCAGCCGACTTTATAAATTACCGGGACAGGGGATGGATACGCAGTATTTT.

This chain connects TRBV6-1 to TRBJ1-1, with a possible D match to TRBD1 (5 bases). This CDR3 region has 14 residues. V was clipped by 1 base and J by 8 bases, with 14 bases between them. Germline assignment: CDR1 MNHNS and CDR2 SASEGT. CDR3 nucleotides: TGTGCCAGCAGTGAAGTGGGGCCGGCGAGAGAAGCTTTCTTT. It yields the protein CASSEVGPAREAFF.

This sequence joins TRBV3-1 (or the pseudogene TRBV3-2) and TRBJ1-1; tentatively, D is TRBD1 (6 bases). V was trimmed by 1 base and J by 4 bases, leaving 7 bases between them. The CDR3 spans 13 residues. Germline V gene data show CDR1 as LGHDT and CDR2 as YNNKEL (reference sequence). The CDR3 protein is CASSQGRGTEAFF. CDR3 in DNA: TGTGCCAGCAGCCAAGGCAGGGGCACTGAAGCTTTCTTT.

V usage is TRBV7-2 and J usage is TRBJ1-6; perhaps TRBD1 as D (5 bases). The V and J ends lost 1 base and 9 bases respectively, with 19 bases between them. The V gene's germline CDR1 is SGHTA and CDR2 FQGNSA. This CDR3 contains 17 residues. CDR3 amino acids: CASSLGGGWAQISPLHF. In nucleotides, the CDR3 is TGTGCCAGCAGCTTAGGGGGGGGTTGGGCCCAAATTTCACCCCTCCACTTT. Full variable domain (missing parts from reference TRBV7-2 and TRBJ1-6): GAGVSQSPSNKVTEKGKDVELRCDPISGHTALYWYRQSLGQGLEFLIYFQGNSAPDKSGLPSDRFSAERTGGSVSTLTIQRTQQEDSAVYLCASSLGGGWAQISPLHFGNGTRLTVT.

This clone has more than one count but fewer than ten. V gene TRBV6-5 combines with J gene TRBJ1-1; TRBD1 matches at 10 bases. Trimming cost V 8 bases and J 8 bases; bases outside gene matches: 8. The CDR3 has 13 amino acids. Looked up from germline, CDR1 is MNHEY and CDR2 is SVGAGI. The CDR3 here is CASSGQGRAEAFF. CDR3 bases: TGTGCCAGCTCGGGACAGGGGCGTGCGGAAGCTTTCTTT.